This is a list of T cell receptor beta chains from one sample in a study of Ad26.COV2.S vaccination and SARS-CoV-2 variants. Profiling relied on immunoSEQ multiplex PCR, and the TCRdb table lists in-frame clones only, not all of them. The sample holds around 270,000 clones, 87% seen once. Sample: peripheral blood, taken in a trial of Ad26.COV2.S vaccine versus placebo. The receptors were sampled from a person aged 18 to 65 who received the Ad26.COV2.S COVID-19 vaccine or a placebo. CDR3s include the opening cysteine and the closing phenylalanine or tryptophan. Fields, in order: J gene, D gene, V gene, CDR3 length, CDR3 protein. A D gene is named only where the DNA matches it firmly.

>TRBJ2-2|NA|TRBV9|14
CASSPNMDTGELFF
>TRBJ1-4|TRBD1|TRBV7-2|14
CASRSRGPREKLFF
>TRBJ1-1|NA|TRBV4-3|15
CASSQGSGMDTEAFF
>TRBJ1-1|NA|TRBV3-1/TRBV3-2|14
CASSPSGVNTEAFF
>TRBJ2-5|TRBD2|TRBV24-1|14
CATGQASGQETQYF
>TRBJ2-5|NA|TRBV24-1|12
CATSEWYETQYF
>TRBJ2-5|NA|TRBV7-7|14
CASSLGSGQETQYF
>TRBJ1-1|NA|TRBV5-5|13
CASSFYGNTEAFF
>TRBJ1-1|NA|TRBV11-1|13
CASRQDLNTEAFF
>TRBJ2-1|NA|TRBV4-3|13
CASSQWGTDEQFF
>TRBJ2-5|NA|TRBV12-5|11
CASGFAETQYF
>TRBJ1-1|NA|TRBV18|14
CASSLEDSYTEAFF
>TRBJ1-2|NA|TRBV6-4|12
CASSAAEGGYTF
>TRBJ1-5|NA|TRBV30|14
CAWSVGTRNQPQHF
>TRBJ1-5|NA|TRBV19|16
CASSIQGRGVGQPQHF
>TRBJ1-5|NA|TRBV30|13
CAWSVLGGQPQHF
>TRBJ2-1|TRBD2|TRBV7-9|12
CASSLPTAGAFF
>TRBJ2-1|TRBD2|TRBV27|14
CASSPRLAGNEQFF
>TRBJ2-5|TRBD2|TRBV6-2/TRBV6-3|17
CASSYGLAGGPKETQYF
>TRBJ2-7|NA|TRBV5-1|14
CASTLDSFSYEQYF
>TRBJ1-6|TRBD1|TRBV5-5|16
CASSSSTGTGRTPLHF
>TRBJ1-2|TRBD1|TRBV18|16
CASSPRQGIGSYGYTF
>TRBJ2-2|TRBD1|TRBV6-5|14
CASTRDSFTGELFF
>TRBJ2-6|NA|TRBV18|15
CASSSQVGGANVLTF
>TRBJ1-2|NA|TRBV3-1/TRBV3-2|12
CASSPSGHGYTF
>TRBJ1-6|TRBD1|TRBV5-4|15
CASSRGTGANSPLHF
>TRBJ2-2|TRBD1|TRBV24-1|14
CATSRTGDTGELFF
>TRBJ2-5|TRBD1|TRBV5-4|17
CASSLDRQGAGRETQYF
>TRBJ2-2|NA|TRBV7-2|15
CASSLNRGNTGELFF
>TRBJ2-3|NA|TRBV7-3|13
CASSFQGADTQYF
>TRBJ2-5|NA|TRBV7-2|14
CASSSNGNSETQYF
>TRBJ2-3|NA|TRBV4-3|18
CASSQDRGGPPLTDTQYF
>TRBJ2-7|TRBD1|TRBV5-1|13
CASSGDRVWGQYF
>TRBJ2-5|NA|TRBV15|17
CATSRDDVPPKGETQYF